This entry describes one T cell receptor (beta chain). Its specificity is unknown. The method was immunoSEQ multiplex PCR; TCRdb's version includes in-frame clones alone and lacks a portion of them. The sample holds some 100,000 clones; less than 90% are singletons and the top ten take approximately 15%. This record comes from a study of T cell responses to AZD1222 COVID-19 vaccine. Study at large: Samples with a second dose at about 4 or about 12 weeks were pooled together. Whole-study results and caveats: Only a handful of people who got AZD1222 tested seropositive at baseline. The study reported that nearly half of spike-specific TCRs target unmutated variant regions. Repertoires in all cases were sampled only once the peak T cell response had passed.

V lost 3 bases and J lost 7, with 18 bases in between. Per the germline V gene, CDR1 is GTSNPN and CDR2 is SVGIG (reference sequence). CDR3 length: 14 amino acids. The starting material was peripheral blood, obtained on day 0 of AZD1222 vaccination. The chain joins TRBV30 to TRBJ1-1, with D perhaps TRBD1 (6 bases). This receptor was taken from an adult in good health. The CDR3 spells CAWRDPRTAHEAFF. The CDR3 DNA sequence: TGTGCCTGGAGAGACCCCAGGACAGCTCATGAAGCTTTCTTT.